Listed here are 11 T cell receptor beta chains from one sample, sequenced in a study of shared clonotypes between healthy human individuals. The naive CD8 fraction comprised CD45RO-negative cells positively selected for CCR7 and excluded terminally differentiated effector memory CD45RA+ cells. Repertoires were generated with immunoSEQ multiplex PCR, while TCRdb's copy carries only in-frame clones and drops some. This sample carries around 2.1 million clones, approximately 94% of them seen once, and the ten largest clones take roughly 1.8%. The sample comprised naive CD8+ T cells from PBMCs. The receptors here all came from a man in his late teens or twenties in good health. Some clones in this sample may be carry-over from other donors' samples.

The chain uses TRBV25-1 and TRBJ1-6, with 9 positions matching TRBD1. This CDR3 contains 14 residues. Germline V lookup: CDR1 MGHDK, CDR2 SYGVNS. With 4 bases clipped from V and 8 bases from J, the junction kept 3 bases outside the gene matches. CDR3 DNA sequence: TGTGCCAGCAGTGCGACAGGGGGTTATTCACCCCTCCACTTT. Translating it yields CASSATGGYSPLHF.

The chain is built from TRBV10-1 and TRBJ2-7, with 12 nucleotides matching TRBD2. The V gene end was trimmed by 0 bases and the J gene end by 5 bases; junction bases not matched to a gene: 14. The CDR3 runs 19 residues. The germline gives CDR1 WNHNN, CDR2 SYGVQD (reference sequence). This CDR3 is CASSESTSGRPKITNEQYF. CDR3 coding DNA: TGCGCCAGCAGTGAGTCAACTAGCGGGAGGCCTAAAATTACCAACGAGCAGTACTTC.

The chain has TRBV27 and TRBJ1-1; D is perhaps TRBD1 (5 bases). The CDR3 sequence is 15 residues long. V lost 5 bases and J 1 base, leaving 14 bases between the germline ends. The germline V gene encodes CDR1 MNHEY and CDR2 SMNVEV (reference sequence). The CDR3, as DNA: TGTGCCAGCAGTCGTGACAGTGGAGGGAACACTGAAGCTTTCTTT. It is translated as CASSRDSGGNTEAFF.

The CDR3 region is CASSKQAPNTEAFF. Written as DNA, the CDR3 is TGTGCCAGCAGCAAACAGGCCCCGAACACTGAAGCTTTCTTT. The rearrangement joins TRBV7-3 to TRBJ1-1; weak D call: TRBD1 (5 bases). V shed 5 bases and J shed 1 base, with 11 bases lying between them. The CDR3 length is 14 residues. Germline CDR1 is SGHTA and CDR2 is FQGTGA.

The chain joins TRBV4-3 to TRBJ1-1; 8 bases map to TRBD1. The germline gives CDR1 LGHNA, CDR2 YSLEER. With 0 bases clipped from V and 1 base from J, the junction kept 1 base outside the gene matches. This CDR3 spans 15 amino acids. Here the CDR3 DNA reads TGCGCCAGCAGCCAAGATGGGACAGGGAACACTGAAGCTTTCTTT. Translated, it gives CASSQDGTGNTEAFF.

CDR3 in amino acids: CASSSGTGGATEAFF. The CDR3 DNA follows: TGCGCCAGCAGCTCTGGAACGGGAGGGGCCACTGAAGCTTTCTTT. The chain joins TRBV5-1 to TRBJ1-1; perhaps TRBD1 as D (5 bases). This CDR3 contains 15 residues. The germline gives CDR1 SGHRS, CDR2 YFSETQ. V lost 3 bases to trimming and J lost 4 bases, with 16 bases between them.

The J gene is TRBJ2-2, the V gene TRBV29-1, with D maybe TRBD1 (5 bases). Germline-derived CDR1 and CDR2 are SQVTM and ANQGSEA. This CDR3 spans 14 amino acids. The V end lost 0 bases, the J end lost 7 bases, and 12 bases lay between the germline ends. CDR3 loop: CSVEDRVQFGELFF. Written as DNA, the CDR3 is TGCAGCGTTGAAGACAGGGTACAGTTCGGGGAGCTGTTTTTT.

The CDR3: CASSVVGEKPTDTQYF. The DNA for the CDR3 is TGTGCCAGCAGCGTAGTTGGGGAGAAGCCTACAGATACGCAGTATTTT. The chain couples TRBV9 to TRBJ2-3; D is perhaps TRBD2 (5 bases). Germline CDR1 SGDLS, CDR2 YYNGEE. The CDR3 has 16 residues. The ends were cut back, 0 bases at V and 3 bases at J, with 14 bases in the middle.

The chain combines TRBV6-4 with TRBJ2-1, with 10 bases aligning to TRBD2. With 4 bases clipped from V and 6 bases from J, the junction kept 15 bases outside the gene matches. CDR1 MRHNA and CDR2 SNTAGT come from the germline V gene. The CDR3 contains 18 residues. CDR3: CASSASGASGSDFNEQFF. The CDR3 DNA reads TGTGCCAGCAGTGCCTCAGGAGCTAGCGGGAGTGATTTCAATGAGCAGTTCTTC.

This clone was seen once. This sample includes further DNA sequences coding for the same CDR3. The chain recombines TRBV28 with TRBJ2-7; the D is unclear. Germline CDR1 MDHEN, CDR2 SYDVKM. The CDR3 loop spans 11 amino acids. V was clipped by 3 bases and J by 6 bases, with 6 bases between them. This CDR3 reads CASSFSGEQYF. CDR3 nucleotide sequence: TGTGCCAGCAGTTTTTCGGGCGAGCAGTACTTC.

Notes on this clone: This sample includes further DNA sequences coding for the same CDR3. This rearrangement joins TRBV28 to TRBJ2-7; D not resolved. Germline-derived CDR1 and CDR2 are MDHEN and SYDVKM. Trimming pared 6 bases from V and 6 bases from J, leaving 9 bases between. The CDR3 contains 11 residues. The CDR3 loop reads CASSPASEQYF. The CDR3 DNA follows: TGTGCCAGCAGCCCAGCGAGCGAGCAGTACTTC.